What follows are 24 T cell receptor beta chains derived from one specimen sequenced in a study of beta chain features in type 1 diabetes. General observations from the study: There was a moderate but significant shortening of TCRB CDR3s in all four CD4+ subsets of Type 1 diabetes patients.

Their antigens remain unidentified. The sequenced template was cDNA made from the entire isolated RNA. Generated by immunoSEQ multiplex PCR, the TCRdb table keeps only in-frame clones and is missing some. The table records some 640,000 clones, about 14% of them present only once. Sequencing was carried out using naive CD4+ T cells from blood. Receptors were obtained from a man aged 18 to 29 with type 1 diabetes.

There are a few counts of this clone. The chain joins TRBV4-3 to TRBJ1-4; TRBD1 is a possible D gene (5 bases). This CDR3 has 16 amino acids. Looked up from germline, CDR1 is LGHNA and CDR2 is YSLEER. Trimming cost V 1 base and J 2 bases, with 11 bases left between them. CDR3 in amino acids: CASSQGQGTTNEKLFF. The CDR3 region has the DNA TGCGCCAGCAGCCAAGGGCAAGGGACTACTAATGAAAAACTGTTTTTT.

The chain couples TRBV6-6 to TRBJ1-1; the D gene is possibly TRBD1 (6 bases). Between the trimmed V and J ends, which lost 7 bases and 7 bases, there was a span of 13 bases. The germline V gene encodes CDR1 MNHNY and CDR2 SVGAGI (reference sequence). The CDR3 loop spans 12 amino acids. The CDR3 here is CASISRDNEAFF. The CDR3 DNA reads as TGTGCCAGCATCTCCCGGGACAATGAAGCTTTCTTT.

This clone showed up just a few times. The chain links TRBV29-1 to TRBJ2-3, with 12 bases identical to TRBD2. This CDR3 spans 18 amino acids. Trimming took 8 bases from V and 6 from J; bases not matched to a gene: 21. Looked up from germline, CDR1 is SQVTM and CDR2 is ANQGSEA. CDR3 DNA sequence: TGCAGCTCCGGTCAAGGCTGGCTAGCGGGGGGGCCAAGGGATACGCAGTATTTT. Residues: CSSGQGWLAGGPRDTQYF.

The chain joins TRBV18 to TRBJ2-1; TRBD2 is a possible D gene (5 bases). Trimming pared 2 bases from V and 8 bases from J, leaving 22 bases between. Germline V CDR1 and CDR2: KGHSH, LQKENI. There are 17 residues in the CDR3. The CDR3 is CASSPSLGTRVIDEQFF. For the CDR3, the DNA is TGTGCCAGCTCACCATCGCTAGGCACGCGGGTTATCGATGAGCAGTTCTTC.

This clone was seen more than once but under ten times. The chain couples TRBV29-1 to TRBJ2-7, with D perhaps TRBD2 (6 bases). V was clipped by 3 bases and J by 3 bases, with 15 bases between them. The CDR3 consists of 14 residues. Germline V gene data show CDR1 as SQVTM and CDR2 as ANQGSEA. The chain's CDR3 is CSVEFGVGGYEQYF. The CDR3 region has the DNA TGCAGCGTTGAGTTTGGTGTCGGGGGCTACGAGCAGTACTTC.

The table lists this clone with a few counts. V and J are TRBV9 and TRBJ1-5, with D maybe TRBD1 (6 bases). Trimming stripped 3 bases from V and 2 bases from J, with 15 bases between. CDR3 size: 16 residues. The germline V gene encodes CDR1 SGDLS and CDR2 YYNGEE. The CDR3 region is CASSALDSEGNQPQHF. For the CDR3, the DNA is TGTGCCAGCAGCGCTTTGGACAGTGAGGGCAATCAGCCCCAGCATTTT.

The chain has TRBV30 and TRBJ2-3; perhaps TRBD1 as D (6 bases). The germline gives CDR1 GTSNPN, CDR2 SVGIG (reference sequence). CDR3 length: 14 residues. Trimming stripped 4 bases from V and 2 bases from J, with 13 bases between. As DNA, the CDR3 is TGTGCCTGGAAGTGGGGGCTGGCCACAGATACGCAGTATTTT. Residues: CAWKWGLATDTQYF.

V gene TRBV9 combines with J gene TRBJ2-5; the D is unclear. The V gene's germline CDR1 is SGDLS and CDR2 YYNGEE. The CDR3 runs 13 residues. V lost 4 bases to trimming and J lost 5 bases, with 12 bases between them. CDR3 nucleotides: TGTGCCAGCAGCCCCTTCTTCGGGGAGACCCAGTACTTC. Amino acid sequence: CASSPFFGETQYF.

This clone was observed a few times. The chain carries TRBV25-1 and TRBJ1-1; D is perhaps TRBD1 (6 bases). The germline CDR1 and CDR2 sequences are MGHDK and SYGVNS. This CDR3 is 16 amino acids long. V lost 0 bases and J lost 1, with 12 bases in between. This CDR3 is CASSEYSGAKNTEAFF. The DNA of the CDR3 is TGTGCCAGCAGTGAATATTCGGGGGCGAAGAACACTGAAGCTTTCTTT.

The V call is TRBV28, the J call TRBJ2-3, with 8 bases lining up with TRBD2. V lost 4 bases, J lost 2 bases, and 5 bases stayed unmatched. The germline V gene encodes CDR1 MDHEN and CDR2 SYDVKM. The CDR3 runs to 15 residues. The CDR3 region is CASSSGGGPTDTQYF. CDR3 coding DNA: TGTGCCAGCAGTTCCGGCGGGGGGCCCACAGATACGCAGTATTTT.

This clone has only a few counts. The genes are TRBV2 and TRBJ1-4; D is possibly TRBD1 (6 bases). The germline CDR1 and CDR2 sequences are SNHLY and FYNNEI. The CDR3 covers 14 residues. V gave up 4 bases and J gave up 8 bases, with 14 bases separating them. CDR3 sequence (DNA): TGTGCCAGCAGTGGACAGGCGCTCGGGGAAAAACTGTTTTTT. It specifies CASSGQALGEKLFF.

This clone was observed a few times. The V gene is TRBV7-9, the J gene TRBJ2-3; TRBD1 matches at 7 bases. The CDR3 loop spans 15 amino acids. V dropped 3 bases and J dropped 1; count of bases not matched to a gene: 4. Germline CDR1 SEHNR, CDR2 FQNEAQ (reference sequence). Here the CDR3 reads CASSFGQVRTDTQYF. The CDR3 DNA reads TGTGCCAGCAGCTTCGGACAGGTCCGCACAGATACGCAGTATTTT.

The chain recombines TRBV27 with TRBJ1-5, with a tentative D call TRBD1 (6 bases). V was cut by 6 bases and J by 4 bases, with 19 bases left in between. The germline V gene encodes CDR1 MNHEY and CDR2 SMNVEV (reference sequence). This CDR3 comprises 16 residues. The CDR3: CASRTYSGVANQPQHF. CDR3 in DNA: TGTGCCAGCAGAACTTACTCAGGGGTGGCAAATCAGCCCCAGCATTTT.

V is TRBV7-6 and J is TRBJ2-5; D remains ambiguous. From germline, CDR1 is SGHVS and CDR2 FNYEAQ. The CDR3 loop spans 15 amino acids. Trimming removed 0 bases at V and 5 bases at J, with 13 bases between. The DNA for the CDR3 is TGTGCCAGCAGCTTAGCGCGCCGAGTGGTGGAGACCCAGTACTTC. Amino acids: CASSLARRVVETQYF.

The genes are TRBV6-5 and TRBJ2-3; 11 bases are shared with TRBD2. J gave up 8 bases and V 6 bases, and 10 bases lay outside the gene matches. The germline V gene has CDR1 MNHEY and CDR2 SVGAGI. The CDR3 consists of 15 residues. As DNA, the CDR3 is TGTGCCAGCAGCCCGTTAGCGGGAGGGCCAAGTACGCAGTATTTT. It codes for CASSPLAGGPSTQYF.

The chain is built from TRBV5-4 and TRBJ1-2; tentatively, D is TRBD1 (5 bases). The CDR3 has 15 residues. The germline V gene encodes CDR1 SGHNT and CDR2 YYREEE (reference sequence). The V end lost 1 base, the J end lost 4 bases, and 14 bases lay between the germline ends. The CDR3: CASSLSRQRGYGYTF. DNA of the CDR3: TGTGCCAGCAGCTTGTCGCGACAGCGCGGCTATGGCTACACCTTC.

This clone was found a few times. The J gene is TRBJ2-3, the V gene TRBV30; 7 positions agree with TRBD2. This CDR3 is built from 15 residues. Per the germline V gene, CDR1 is GTSNPN and CDR2 is SVGIG (reference sequence). V shed 3 bases, J shed 5 bases, and the junction held 11 bases outside the gene matches. This chain's CDR3 is CAWRARRERRDTQYF. The CDR3 coding sequence is TGTGCCTGGAGGGCCCGGCGGGAGAGGAGAGATACGCAGTATTTT.

This clone has a handful of counts. The chain carries TRBV27 and TRBJ1-2; D is uncertain. Germline CDR1 reads MNHEY; CDR2 reads SMNVEV (reference sequence). The CDR3 covers 17 residues. V was shortened by 6 bases and J by 4 bases, with 24 bases between the two germline ends. Written as DNA, the CDR3 is TGTGCCAGCAGCTTAGAGCCTGTTCAGGCCCCGGGCTATGGCTACACCTTC. Translation gives CASSLEPVQAPGYGYTF.

J is TRBJ1-1 and V is TRBV5-1; D unresolved. The germline V gene encodes CDR1 SGHRS and CDR2 YFSETQ. CDR3 length: 15 amino acids. The germline V and J ends were trimmed by 6 bases and 3 bases, with 18 bases remaining between them. This CDR3 reads CASNPFAPRDTEAFF. The CDR3 bases are TGCGCCAGCAATCCATTCGCGCCGCGAGACACTGAAGCTTTCTTT.

CDR3 loop: CASGPDGLSTDTQYF. CDR3 DNA sequence: TGTGCTAGTGGACCGGACGGACTTAGCACAGATACGCAGTATTTT. The rearrangement links TRBV12-5 to TRBJ2-3; perhaps TRBD2 as D (5 bases). The length of the CDR3 is 15 residues. The V gene lost 6 bases and the J gene lost 0 bases, with 13 bases spanning the gap. Germline V gene sequence: CDR1 LGHNT, CDR2 FRNRAP.

This clone has just a few counts. CDR3 DNA sequence: TGTGCCAGCAGTGAGAGGGGCGCGCAAGAGACCCAGTACTTC. Its protein is CASSERGAQETQYF. V and J are TRBV25-1 and TRBJ2-5; D might be TRBD1 or TRBD2, each matching 5 bases. Germline assignment: CDR1 MGHDK and CDR2 SYGVNS. Trimming removed 3 bases at V and 2 bases at J, with 10 bases between. This CDR3 spans 14 amino acids.

The sample holds a few counts of this clone. V is TRBV7-2 and J is TRBJ2-7, with 9 bases matching TRBD1. Unmatched junction bases numbered 5, after V lost 5 bases and J lost 0 bases. Germline lookup yields CDR1 SGHTA and CDR2 FQGNSA. The CDR3 loop spans 15 amino acids. CDR3 nucleotides: TGTGCCAGCAGCCCTGGGACAGGGCGCTCCTACGAGCAGTACTTC. This gives the protein CASSPGTGRSYEQYF.

V and J are TRBV6-1 and TRBJ2-2; D may be TRBD2 (6 bases). The CDR3 is 13 amino acids. Germline assignment: CDR1 MNHNS and CDR2 SASEGT. Between the trimmed V and J ends, which lost 7 bases and 5 bases, there was a span of 11 bases. The CDR3 DNA is TGTGCCAGCACTTCCAGCGGGACCGGGGAGCTGTTTTTT. Translating gives CASTSSGTGELFF.

V and J are TRBV19 and TRBJ1-1; 8 bases are a match to TRBD1. V lost 8 bases to trimming and J lost 0 bases; unmatched junction nucleotides: 14. The CDR3 is 17 residues long. The V gene's germline CDR1 is LNHDA and CDR2 SQIVND (reference sequence). The CDR3 loop reads CASDVPGQASMNTEAFF. The CDR3 region has the DNA TGTGCCAGTGACGTTCCGGGACAGGCTTCCATGAACACTGAAGCTTTCTTT.